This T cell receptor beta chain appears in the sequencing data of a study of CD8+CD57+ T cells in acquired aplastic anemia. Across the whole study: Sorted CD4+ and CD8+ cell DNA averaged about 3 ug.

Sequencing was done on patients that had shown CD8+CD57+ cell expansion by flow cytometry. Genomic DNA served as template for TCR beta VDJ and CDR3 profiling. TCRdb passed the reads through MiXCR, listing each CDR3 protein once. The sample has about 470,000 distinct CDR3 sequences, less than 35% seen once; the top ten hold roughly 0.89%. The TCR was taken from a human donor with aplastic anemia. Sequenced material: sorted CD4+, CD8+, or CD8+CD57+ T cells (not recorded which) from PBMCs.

The CDR3 spells CASSSTRLAGGWNEQFF. The CDR3 DNA reads as TGTGCCAGCAGCTCCACTCGACTAGCGGGGGGTTGGAATGAGCAGTTCTTC. This chain joins TRBV7-3 and TRBJ2-1; 13 bases fit TRBD2. The CDR3 runs to 17 residues. With 4 bases clipped from V and 7 bases from J, the junction kept 10 bases outside the gene matches. Per germline, CDR1 SGHTA and CDR2 FQGTGA.